Sequencing of this TCR beta chain was carried out in a study of spatial heterogeneity in lung cancer. Study information: The study observed each unique TCR and UMI combination more than ten times on average in raw reads.

Time point of the sample: sample taken at primary tumor resection. TCRdb re-derived calls from the 5' RACE reads in MiXCR, one entry per CDR3 protein. The data show 13,000 or so distinct CDR3 sequences, approximately 5.5% seen once. The table lists this clonotype with many counts. The antigen is undetermined. Little can be read into the size of this beta chain, an off-target read in a library designed for alpha chains. Whole-study findings and limits: Counts of expanded alpha and beta TCRs within tumors tracked the tumor nonsynonymous mutation count.

This receptor was obtained from a male donor with early-stage non-small cell lung cancer. The sample was lung tumor tissue, taken at surgery.

The CDR3 sequence is CASSDRGNQPQHF. CDR3 nucleotide sequence: TGTGCCAGCAGCGACAGGGGCAATCAGCCCCAGCATTTT. The chain couples TRBV11-2 to TRBJ1-5; 7 bases are a match to TRBD1. V was pared by 5 bases and J by 2 bases, with 0 bases of the junction left unmatched. Germline V lookup: CDR1 SGHAT, CDR2 FQNNGV. This CDR3 has 13 residues.